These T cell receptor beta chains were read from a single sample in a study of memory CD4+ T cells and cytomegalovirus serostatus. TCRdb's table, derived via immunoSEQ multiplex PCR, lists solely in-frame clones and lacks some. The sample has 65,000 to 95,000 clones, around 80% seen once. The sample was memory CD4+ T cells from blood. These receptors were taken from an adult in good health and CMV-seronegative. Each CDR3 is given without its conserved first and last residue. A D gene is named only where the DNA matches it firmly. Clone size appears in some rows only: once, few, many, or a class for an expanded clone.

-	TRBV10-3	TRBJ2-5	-	AIKDSNQETQY
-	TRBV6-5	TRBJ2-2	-	ASSRRGRYTGELF
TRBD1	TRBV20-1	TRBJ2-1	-	SATGGDEQF
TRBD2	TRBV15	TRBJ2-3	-	ATSREGGGNTDTQY
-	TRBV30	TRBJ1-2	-	AWSRGANYGYT
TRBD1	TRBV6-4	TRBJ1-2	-	ASSVGTEGYGYT
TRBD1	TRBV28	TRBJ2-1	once	ASRRDSQGEQF
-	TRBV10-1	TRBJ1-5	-	ASNFQTGDSNQPQH
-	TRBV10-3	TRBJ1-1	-	ASRRGVETEAF
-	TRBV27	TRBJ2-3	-	ASRTSTDTQY
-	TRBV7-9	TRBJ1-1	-	ASSRDPQPEAF
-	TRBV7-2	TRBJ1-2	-	ASRQGAGAGYT
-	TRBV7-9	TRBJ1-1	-	ASSLSRGPNTEAF
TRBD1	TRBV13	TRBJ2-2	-	ASSPEDRGLGPGELF
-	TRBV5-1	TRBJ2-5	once	ASSLSTNQETQY
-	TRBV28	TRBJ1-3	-	ASSSASGNTIY
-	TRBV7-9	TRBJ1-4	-	ASSPPGIREKLF
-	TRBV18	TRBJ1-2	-	ASSPLQRGYT
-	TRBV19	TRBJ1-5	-	ASSIAKGVASNQPQH
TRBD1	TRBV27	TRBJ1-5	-	ASSERGLGGFNQPQH
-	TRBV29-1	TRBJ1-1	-	SDGHSNTEAF
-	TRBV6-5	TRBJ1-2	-	ASRPTGNYGYT
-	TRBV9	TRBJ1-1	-	ASSVASNTEAF
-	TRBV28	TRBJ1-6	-	ASSFGNNSPLH
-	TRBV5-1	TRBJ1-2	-	ASSLQGTYGYT
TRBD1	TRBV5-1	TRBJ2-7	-	ASSQWTGHEQY
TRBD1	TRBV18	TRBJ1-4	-	ASSRYGTGGVSEKLF
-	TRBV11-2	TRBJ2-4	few	ASRAPGNIQY
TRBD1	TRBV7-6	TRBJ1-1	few	ASSLALVQGRSTEAF
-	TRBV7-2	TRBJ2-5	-	ASSHSTPIQETQY
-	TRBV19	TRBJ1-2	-	ASSIVGTTNYGYT
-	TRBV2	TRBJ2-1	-	ASSAFGGTYNEQF
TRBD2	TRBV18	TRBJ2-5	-	ASSRNSGGSEETQY
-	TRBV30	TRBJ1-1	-	AWVGESGEAF
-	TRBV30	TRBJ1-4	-	AWKSLGLPEKLF
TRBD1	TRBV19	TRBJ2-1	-	ASSHLTGAYNEQF
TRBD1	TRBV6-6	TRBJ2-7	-	ASTRPGQVSYEQY
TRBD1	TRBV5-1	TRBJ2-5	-	ASSLDRVGETQY
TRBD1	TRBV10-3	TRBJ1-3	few	AIGTGPDSGNTIY
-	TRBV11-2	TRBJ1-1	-	ASSFMGVEAF
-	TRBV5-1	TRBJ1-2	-	ASSVDSDYGYT
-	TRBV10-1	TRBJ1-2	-	ASSEAGTVGYT
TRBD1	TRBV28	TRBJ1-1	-	ASSSTGGSNTEAF
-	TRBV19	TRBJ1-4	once	ASSKTDRLNEKLF
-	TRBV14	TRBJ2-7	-	ASSRLGVYYEQY
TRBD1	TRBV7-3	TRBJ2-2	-	ASSTQTGFGTGELF
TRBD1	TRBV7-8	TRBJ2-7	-	ASTRTGSTYEQY
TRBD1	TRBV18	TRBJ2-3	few	ASSPRTGGTDTQY
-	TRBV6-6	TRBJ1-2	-	ASSPGEGGSGYT
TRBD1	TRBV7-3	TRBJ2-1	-	ASSLKSQGNEQF
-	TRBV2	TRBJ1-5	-	ASAIREYQPQH
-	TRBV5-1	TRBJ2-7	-	ASSLEYDYEQY
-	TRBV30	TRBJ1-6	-	AWSGRRANSPLH
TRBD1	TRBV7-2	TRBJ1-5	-	ASSFTGTGSNQPQH
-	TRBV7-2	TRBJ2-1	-	ASSLNGGTNEQF
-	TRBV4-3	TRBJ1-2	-	ASSQGRGYGYGYT